This T cell receptor beta chain was recorded in a study of blood T cell repertoires in COVID-19. Study context: Sources were T cells, B-cell-depleted T cells, or PBMCs; the material itself was cDNA or gDNA.

Original processing methods: Estimated nucleated cell counts came from reference gene primer amplification. The data were produced by immunoSEQ multiplex PCR, yet TCRdb's version contains in-frame clones alone and is incomplete. Clone size and the V and J calls come from that table; the DNA yielded D and trimming. The sample gives 94,000 or so clones, roughly 84% of which show up once; roughly 25% is in the top ten. CDR3 size: 14 residues. Germline V gene sequence: CDR1 MNHNY, CDR2 SVGAGI (reference sequence). V was cut by 0 bases and J by 3 bases, with 6 bases left in between. This chain joins TRBV6-6 and TRBJ1-3; D possibly corresponds to TRBD1 (5 bases). This TCR was recovered from a man aged 55 to 70 with acute or convalescent COVID-19. Sequencing input: peripheral blood. The CDR3 nucleotides read TGTGCCAGCAGTTACTCGACAGATGGAAACACCATATATTTT. It encodes CASSYSTDGNTIYF.